The clone carrying this T cell receptor (beta chain) was detected many times. Its antigen is as yet unknown. Amplification of ligated cDNA took four PCR rounds with SP2 and nested alpha and beta constant primers. For blood and skin samples, reverse transcription used TCR alpha and beta constant primers. Each CDR3 protein gets one entry after TCRdb re-called the UMI-ligation and nested PCR reads with MiXCR. The sample has around 37,000 distinct CDR3 sequences; approximately 9.9% are singletons. These data belong to a study of naive and memory T cell subsets. The V end lost 6 bases, the J end lost 4 bases, and 13 bases lay between the germline ends. This CDR3 region has 15 residues. Germline V gives CDR1 SGHTA, CDR2 FQGNSA. General study points: More TCRs at tuberculin sites were read as hypersensitivity T cell infiltration.

As to treatment: skin biopsy from PPD injection site in Mantoux-positive individual. A UMI-containing oligonucleotide was joined by 3' ligation to the TCR cDNA template. Skin biopsies came from PPD injection sites in Mantoux-positive individuals. Reverse transcription used DNase-treated unsorted total RNA, aiming for roughly 1 to 1000 ng. V usage is TRBV7-2 and J usage is TRBJ1-6; D gene uncertain. This receptor was taken from an adult in good health. The sequences come from skin, collected from a tuberculin skin test site. CDR3 amino acids: CASSPGPAYNSPLHF. The CDR3 nucleotides are TGTGCCAGCAGTCCCGGTCCAGCATATAATTCACCCCTCCACTTT.